Below, 9 T cell receptor beta chains from the same sample are listed, as sequenced in a study of shared clonotypes between healthy human individuals. Using immunoSEQ multiplex PCR, the repertoire was profiled, and TCRdb retains in-frame clones only, with some absent. The sample holds fewer than 850,000 clones, 60% to 80% seen once. Source material: memory CD4+ T cells sorted from blood. Described subset: CD45RA-negative fraction. These TCRs come from a woman under 40 in good health.

This clone was observed a handful of times. The chain has TRBV28 and TRBJ2-1; 7 nucleotides line up with TRBD2. J gave up 3 bases and V 5 bases, and 10 bases lay outside the gene matches. This CDR3 spans 16 amino acids. Germline V CDR1 and CDR2: MDHEN, SYDVKM. The CDR3 region has the DNA TGTGCCAGCAGTCCCCTCCCGGGACTACTCTACAATGAGCAGTTCTTC. It specifies CASSPLPGLLYNEQFF.

As regards this clone: Additional DNA sequences in this sample encode the identical CDR3. The chain links TRBV18 to TRBJ1-2; 8 nucleotides align to TRBD1. CDR3 length: 14 residues. Trimming took 3 bases from V and 1 from J; bases not matched to a gene: 1. Germline loops: CDR1 KGHSH, CDR2 LQKENI. The CDR3 here is CASSPDRDNYGYTF. CDR3 DNA sequence: TGTGCCAGCTCACCGGACAGGGATAACTATGGCTACACCTTC.

This chain connects TRBV19 to TRBJ1-5; TRBD1 aligns across 8 bases. CDR1 LNHDA and CDR2 SQIVND come from the germline V gene (reference sequence). After removal of 4 bases from V and 1 base from J, the junction contained 6 bases not matched to a gene. This CDR3 has 16 residues. The CDR3 spells CASSTLRGPSNQPQHF. CDR3 bases: TGTGCCAGTAGTACCCTCAGGGGGCCGAGCAATCAGCCCCAGCATTTT.

CDR3 DNA sequence: TGTGCCAGCAGCTTACAGGGATGGAGCACTGAAGCTTTCTTT. As protein: CASSLQGWSTEAFF. The chain joins TRBV6-4 to TRBJ1-1; D might be TRBD1 (6 bases). This CDR3 spans 14 amino acids. From germline, CDR1 is MRHNA and CDR2 SNTAGT. Trimming cost V 6 bases and J 4 bases, with 15 bases left between them.

The rearrangement uses TRBV18 and TRBJ1-1; no clear D gene. V lost 2 bases and J 0 bases, leaving 7 bases between the germline ends. The length of the CDR3 is 14 residues. Germline loops: CDR1 KGHSH, CDR2 LQKENI. The CDR3 protein is CASSPKAMNTEAFF. In DNA form, the CDR3 reads TGTGCCAGCTCACCAAAGGCCATGAACACTGAAGCTTTCTTT.

V and J are TRBV5-6 and TRBJ1-1; D is unclear. The CDR3 is 12 amino acids. Looked up from germline, CDR1 is SGHDT and CDR2 is YYEEEE. Trimming stripped 0 bases from V and 7 bases from J, with 7 bases between. Written as DNA, the CDR3 is TGTGCCAGCAGCTTGGTTCAACATGAAGCTTTCTTT. This translates into CASSLVQHEAFF.

The table lists this clone with a count of one. The chain carries TRBV10-3 and TRBJ2-5; maybe TRBD1 (5 bases). CDR1 is ENHRY, CDR2 SYGVKD, per germline. The V end lost 0 bases, the J end lost 2 bases, and 16 bases lay between the germline ends. CDR3 length: 17 residues. The CDR3 region has the DNA TGTGCCATCAGTGAGTCAGGGGCGCAGGTCGCACAAGAGACCCAGTACTTC. Protein: CAISESGAQVAQETQYF.

J is TRBJ2-7 and V is TRBV7-2, with 10 bases identical to TRBD1. This CDR3 region has 15 residues. CDR1 SGHTA and CDR2 FQGNSA come from the germline V gene. The junction had 4 bases not matched to a gene; V was cut back by 1 base and J by 4 bases. DNA for the CDR3: TGTGCCAGCAGCTTAGTTCGACAGGGGGCGTACGAGCAGTACTTC. Residues: CASSLVRQGAYEQYF.

The V call is TRBV7-2, the J call TRBJ1-2; D uncertain. In germline, CDR1 is SGHTA, CDR2 FQGNSA. The V end lost 4 bases, the J end lost 2 bases, and 14 bases lay between the germline ends. The CDR3 contains 15 residues. The CDR3 here is CASSSPERGNYGYTF. The CDR3 bases are TGTGCCAGCAGCTCCCCCGAGAGAGGCAACTATGGCTACACCTTC.